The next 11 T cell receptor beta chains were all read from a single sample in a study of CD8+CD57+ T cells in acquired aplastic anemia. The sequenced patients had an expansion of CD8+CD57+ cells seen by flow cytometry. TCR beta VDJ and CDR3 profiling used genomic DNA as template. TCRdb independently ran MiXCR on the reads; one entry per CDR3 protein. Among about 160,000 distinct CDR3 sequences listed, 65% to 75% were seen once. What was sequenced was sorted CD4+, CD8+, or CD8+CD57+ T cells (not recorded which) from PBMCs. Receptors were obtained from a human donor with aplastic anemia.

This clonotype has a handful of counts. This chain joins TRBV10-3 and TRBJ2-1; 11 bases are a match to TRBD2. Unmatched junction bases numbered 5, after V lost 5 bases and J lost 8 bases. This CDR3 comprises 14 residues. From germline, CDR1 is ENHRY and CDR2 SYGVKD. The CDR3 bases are TGTGCCATCAGTATTAGCGGGAGGGGAGATGAGCAGTTCTTC. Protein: CAISISGRGDEQFF.

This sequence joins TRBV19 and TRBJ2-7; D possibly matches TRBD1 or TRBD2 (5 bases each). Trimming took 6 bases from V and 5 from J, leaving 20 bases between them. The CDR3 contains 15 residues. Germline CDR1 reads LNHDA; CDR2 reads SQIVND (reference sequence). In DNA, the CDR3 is TGTGCCAGTAGCACTAGGGGCTCGAGTGGGGACGAGCAGTACTTC. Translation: CASSTRGSSGDEQYF.

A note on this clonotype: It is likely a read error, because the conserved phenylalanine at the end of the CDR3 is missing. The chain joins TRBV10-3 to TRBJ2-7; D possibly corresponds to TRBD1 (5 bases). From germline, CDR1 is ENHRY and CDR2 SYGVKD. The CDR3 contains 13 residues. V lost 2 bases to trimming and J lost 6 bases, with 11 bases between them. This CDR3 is CAISEGHLGEQYL. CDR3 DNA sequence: TGTGCCATCAGTGAGGGACACTTGGGCGAGCAGTACCTC.

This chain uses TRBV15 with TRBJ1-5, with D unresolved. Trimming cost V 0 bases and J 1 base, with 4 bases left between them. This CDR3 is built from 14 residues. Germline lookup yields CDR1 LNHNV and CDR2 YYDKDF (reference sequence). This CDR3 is CATSRDRSNQPQHF. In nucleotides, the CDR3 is TGTGCCACCAGCAGAGACAGGAGCAATCAGCCCCAGCATTTT.

The CDR3 spells CASSVTGLSEQYF. The CDR3 region has the DNA TGTGCCAGCAGCGTAACAGGTCTCTCCGAGCAGTACTTC. The chain combines TRBV7-6 with TRBJ2-7; TRBD1 is a possible D gene (5 bases). The CDR3 is made up of 13 amino acids. V shed 5 bases and J shed 6 bases, with 14 bases lying between them. Germline V gives CDR1 SGHVS, CDR2 FNYEAQ.

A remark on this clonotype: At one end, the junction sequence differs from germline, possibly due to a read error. The CDR3 spells CASSETWTRDTRYF. The DNA for the CDR3 is TGCGCCAGCAGTGAGACGTGGACCCGAGATACGCGGTATTTT. The rearrangement links TRBV10-1 to TRBJ2-3; D remains ambiguous. The CDR3 runs 14 residues. Germline V gene sequence: CDR1 WNHNN, CDR2 SYGVQD (reference sequence).

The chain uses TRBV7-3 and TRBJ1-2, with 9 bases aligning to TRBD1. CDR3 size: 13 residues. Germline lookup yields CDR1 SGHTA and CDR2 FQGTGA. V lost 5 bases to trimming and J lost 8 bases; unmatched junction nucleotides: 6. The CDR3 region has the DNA TGTGCCAGCAGCCTCAGGACAGGGGAAGGCTACACCTTC. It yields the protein CASSLRTGEGYTF.

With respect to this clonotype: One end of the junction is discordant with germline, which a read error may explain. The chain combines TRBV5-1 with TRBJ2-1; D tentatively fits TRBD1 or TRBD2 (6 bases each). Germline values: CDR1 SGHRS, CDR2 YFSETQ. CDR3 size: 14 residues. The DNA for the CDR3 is TGCGCCAGCAGCGCGTACAGGGAGGCGCATGAGCAGTTCTTT. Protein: CASSAYREAHEQFF. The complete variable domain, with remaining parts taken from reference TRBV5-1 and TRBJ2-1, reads KAGVTQTPRYLIKTRGQQVTLSCSPISGHRSVSWYQQTPGQGLQFLFEYFSETQRNKGNFPGRFSGRQFSNSRSEMNVSTLELGDSALYLCASSAYREAHEQFFGPGTRLTVL.

CDR3 DNA sequence: TGTGCCAGCAGTTACCAAAGGACAGCCAGCTATGGCTACACCTTC. As protein: CASSYQRTASYGYTF. This chain uses TRBV6-5 with TRBJ1-2; D is perhaps TRBD1 (6 bases). The germline CDR1 and CDR2 sequences are MNHEY and SVGAGI. V gave up 2 bases and J gave up 4 bases, with 14 bases separating them. This CDR3 has 15 amino acids.

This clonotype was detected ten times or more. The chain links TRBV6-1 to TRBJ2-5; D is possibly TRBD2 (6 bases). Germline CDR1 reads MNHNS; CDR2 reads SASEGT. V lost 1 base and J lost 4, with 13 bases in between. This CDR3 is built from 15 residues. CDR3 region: CASSEDGGGGETQYF. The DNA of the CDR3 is TGTGCCAGCAGTGAAGATGGGGGAGGTGGAGAGACCCAGTACTTC.

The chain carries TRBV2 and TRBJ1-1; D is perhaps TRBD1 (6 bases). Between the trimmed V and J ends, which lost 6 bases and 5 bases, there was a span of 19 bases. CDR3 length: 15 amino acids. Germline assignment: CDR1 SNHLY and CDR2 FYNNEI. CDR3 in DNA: TGTGCCAGCAGGACGTACCCGGGGGGCGGTACTGAAGCTTTCTTT. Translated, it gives CASRTYPGGGTEAFF.